The rows below give T cell receptor beta chains drawn from one sample of a study of shared clonotypes between healthy human individuals. Sequencing used immunoSEQ multiplex PCR; TCRdb keeps in-frame clones, though not all of them. This sample has over 2 million clones; about 95% occur once, and the top ten carry roughly 1%. Sequenced: naive CD8+ T cells sorted from blood. These receptor sequences come from a man in his late teens or twenties in good health. Each CDR3 is given with its conserved first and last residue. The order of the fields is J gene, clone size, D gene, V gene, CDR3 length, CDR3 protein, CDR3 DNA. D genes are given only for firm matches. Clone size is stated in some rows and not others, as once, few, many or a class when expanded.

TRBJ2-3	.	.	TRBV7-9	18	CASSQRGGPFDSTDTQYF	TGTGCCAGCAGCCAAAGGGGTGGACCCTTCGATAGCACAGATACGCAGTATTTT
TRBJ2-3	.	.	TRBV7-6	15	CASSRTWGLADTQYF	TGTGCCAGCAGCCGGACTTGGGGGTTAGCAGATACGCAGTATTTT
TRBJ2-1	once	TRBD2	TRBV28	13	CASSFRGGNEQFF	TGTGCCAGCAGTTTCCGGGGGGGAAATGAGCAGTTCTTC
TRBJ1-3	.	.	TRBV2	15	CASSAARLTGNTIYF	TGTGCCAGCAGCGCCGCCAGGCTTACTGGAAACACCATATATTTT
TRBJ2-2	.	.	TRBV5-6	16	CASSLLDRTNTGELFF	TGTGCCAGCAGCTTGTTAGACAGAACGAACACCGGGGAGCTGTTTTTT
TRBJ2-1	.	TRBD2	TRBV19	17	CASSINEYSGGYNEQFF	TGTGCCAGTAGTATCAATGAGTACAGCGGGGGCTACAATGAGCAGTTCTTC
TRBJ2-1	.	TRBD1	TRBV2	13	CASRNRGQGEQFF	TGTGCCAGCAGGAACAGGGGGCAAGGTGAGCAGTTCTTC
TRBJ1-5	.	TRBD1	TRBV27	15	CASSRTQGAGQPQHF	TGTGCCAGCAGTCGAACACAGGGGGCAGGTCAGCCCCAGCATTTT
TRBJ1-3	.	.	TRBV28	16	CASSLWSPASGNTIYF	TGTGCCAGCAGTTTATGGTCCCCGGCCTCTGGAAACACCATATATTTT
TRBJ1-6	.	TRBD1	TRBV11-2	15	CASSTRTGLDSPLHF	TGTGCCAGCAGCACCAGGACAGGGTTAGATTCACCCCTCCACTTT
TRBJ2-4	.	.	TRBV27	15	CASSLTPIIKNIQYF	TGTGCCAGCAGTCTGACCCCGATTATCAAAAACATTCAGTACTTC
TRBJ2-7	.	.	TRBV18	15	CASSPAARASYEQYF	TGTGCCAGCTCACCGGCCGCCAGGGCCTCCTACGAGCAGTACTTC
TRBJ2-6	.	.	TRBV5-8	14	CASSFTSGANVLTF	TGTGCCAGCAGCTTTACCTCTGGGGCCAACGTCCTGACTTTC
TRBJ2-7	.	TRBD2	TRBV9	14	CASSDSGSFNEQYF	TGTGCCAGCAGCGATAGCGGGAGTTTCAACGAGCAGTACTTC
TRBJ2-3	once	.	TRBV5-4	16	CASRPWGLLTTDTQYF	TGTGCCAGCCGCCCGTGGGGGCTTTTAACCACAGATACGCAGTATTTT
TRBJ2-2	.	.	TRBV9	17	CASSSRGAGGITGELFF	TGTGCCAGCAGTTCCCGGGGGGCGGGTGGCATCACCGGGGAGCTGTTTTTT
TRBJ1-1	.	TRBD1	TRBV16	18	CASSQSPGQGFMNTEAFF	TGTGCCAGCAGCCAATCCCCGGGACAGGGGTTCATGAACACTGAAGCTTTCTTT
TRBJ2-3	once	.	TRBV13	15	CASSFAGSRGDTQYF	TGTGCCAGCAGCTTTGCAGGATCCCGGGGGGATACGCAGTATTTT
TRBJ1-4	.	.	TRBV30	14	CAWSGEGEDEKLFF	TGTGCCTGGAGTGGAGAGGGGGAGGATGAAAAACTGTTTTTT
TRBJ2-1	.	TRBD2	TRBV10-3	14	CAISESAGWDEQFF	TGTGCCATCAGTGAGTCAGCGGGGTGGGATGAGCAGTTCTTC
TRBJ1-1	few	TRBD1	TRBV7-3	14	CASSQTGGVTEAFF	TGTGCCAGCAGCCAAACAGGGGGTGTCACTGAAGCTTTCTTT
TRBJ2-1	.	.	TRBV7-9	15	CATPNDGAAYNEQFF	TGTGCCACCCCGAACGACGGGGCAGCCTACAATGAGCAGTTCTTC